The 13 T cell receptor beta chains in this list originate from one sample, sequenced in a study of T-cell reconstitution after alpha-beta-depleted transplantation in children. Unique molecular identifiers were built into the TCRbeta library. MiXCR, applied by TCRdb to the PCR reads, yields one record per CDR3 protein. The table lists about 980,000 distinct CDR3 sequences, about 29% of them singletons. Sequencing used PBMCs, mostly from graft donor cells, obtained 360 days after TCRalphabeta/CD19-depleted stem cell transplant. These receptors all stem from a boy younger than two who had a stem cell transplant for SCID, so the T cells may come from the graft donor.

This clonotype has a count of ten or more. This chain uses TRBV12-3 or TRBV12-4 with TRBJ1-3; no clear D gene. This CDR3 is built from 15 residues. V was pared by 3 bases and J by 0 bases, with 9 bases between. The DNA of the CDR3 is TGTGCCAGCAGTTTTGGAACATCCTCTGGAAACACCATATATTTT. This sequence encodes CASSFGTSSGNTIYF.

The CDR3 DNA sequence: TGCGCCAGCAGCTTGGCGGACGGGATCTATGGCTACACCTTC. It codes for CASSLADGIYGYTF. The chain recombines TRBV5-1 with TRBJ1-2, with D unresolved. Trimming removed 0 bases at V and 4 bases at J, with 10 bases between. The CDR3 is 14 residues long. Germline CDR1 and CDR2: SGHRS and YFSETQ.

This clonotype was observed a handful of times. The V and J genes are TRBV28 and TRBJ2-5, with TRBD1 matching 8 bases. The germline CDR1 and CDR2 sequences are MDHEN and SYDVKM. There are 14 residues in the CDR3. The trim removed 3 bases at V and 4 bases at J, leaving 4 bases unmatched. The CDR3 DNA sequence: TGTGCCAGCAGTTTCAGGGGGCGAGCAGAGACCCAGTACTTC. Protein: CASSFRGRAETQYF. Using reference TRBV28 and TRBJ2-5 for the parts outside the CDR3, the full variable domain is DVKVTQSSRYLVKRTGEKVFLECVQDMDHENMFWYRQDPGLGLRLIYFSYDVKMKEKGDIPEGYSVSREKKERFSLILESASTNQTSMYLCASSFRGRAETQYFGPGTRLLVL.

The table lists this clonotype with a few counts. The genes are TRBV7-9 and TRBJ2-1, with 11 bases aligning to TRBD2. V was pared by 6 bases and J by 10 bases, with 5 bases of the junction left unmatched. The CDR3 spans 13 residues. The germline gives CDR1 SEHNR, CDR2 FQNEAQ (reference sequence). The CDR3: CASRLLAGVEQFF. The CDR3 DNA reads TGTGCCAGCAGGTTACTAGCGGGGGTAGAGCAGTTCTTC.

The chain is built from TRBV6-1 and TRBJ2-3, with 9 bases aligning to TRBD1. CDR1 MNHNS and CDR2 SASEGT come from the germline V gene. This CDR3 has 15 residues. The J segment lost 4 bases and the V segment lost 6 bases, leaving 8 bases of the junction unmatched. In DNA form, the CDR3 reads TGTGCCAGCAGACAAATGGGACAGGGCCCAGATACGCAGTATTTT. This codes for CASRQMGQGPDTQYF.

This clonotype was counted only a few times. CDR3 bases: TGTGCCAGCAGCTTGGGTTACAATCCCTACGAGCAGTACTTC. It translates to CASSLGYNPYEQYF. The V call is TRBV5-5, the J call TRBJ2-7, with D uncertain. Germline lookup yields CDR1 SGHKS and CDR2 YYEKEE (reference sequence). The CDR3 runs 14 residues. V was shortened by 0 bases and J by 2 bases, with 9 bases between the two germline ends.

V usage is TRBV20-1 and J usage is TRBJ1-2; 7 bases map to TRBD1. Germline trimming cut 6 bases from V and 4 bases from J; bases unmatched to any gene: 8. The CDR3 extends over 13 amino acids. The V gene's germline CDR1 is DFQATT and CDR2 SNEGSKA (reference sequence). CDR3 amino acids: CSAATGIIYGYTF. The CDR3, as DNA: TGCAGTGCGGCGACAGGGATAATCTATGGCTACACCTTC.

The rearrangement links TRBV12-3 or TRBV12-4 to TRBJ2-3, with D unresolved. This CDR3 spans 12 amino acids. V was trimmed by 8 bases and J by 4 bases, leaving 10 bases between them. The CDR3 is CASQQAPDTQYF. The CDR3 DNA sequence: TGTGCCAGCCAACAAGCACCAGATACGCAGTATTTT.

CDR3: CASTSQGVVRNEQFF. DNA of the CDR3: TGTGCCAGCACTTCCCAGGGGGTCGTGCGGAATGAGCAGTTCTTC. V and J are TRBV27 and TRBJ2-1; 7 bases map to TRBD1. V dropped 7 bases and J dropped 7; count of bases not matched to a gene: 13. This CDR3 spans 15 amino acids. Germline assignment: CDR1 MNHEY and CDR2 SMNVEV (reference sequence).

Only a few counts were recorded for this clonotype. This chain uses TRBV6-1 with TRBJ2-3; D remains unclear. Germline V CDR1 and CDR2: MNHNS, SASEGT. The CDR3 covers 15 residues. Trimming cost V 6 bases and J 2 bases, with 15 bases left between them. This CDR3 reads CASRPLSSLTDTQYF. The CDR3 coding sequence is TGTGCCAGCAGACCCCTAAGCTCCCTCACAGATACGCAGTATTTT.

V gene TRBV5-1 combines with J gene TRBJ2-7; TRBD2 matches 8 bases. V shed 3 bases, J shed 3 bases, and the junction held 2 bases outside the gene matches. CDR3 size: 13 residues. Looked up from germline, CDR1 is SGHRS and CDR2 is YFSETQ. CDR3 in amino acids: CASSYTSGYEQYF. In DNA form, the CDR3 reads TGCGCCAGCAGCTACACTAGCGGCTACGAGCAGTACTTC.

The chain joins TRBV5-1 to TRBJ2-3; TRBD1 aligns across 7 bases. This CDR3 is 16 amino acids long. Germline CDR1 SGHRS, CDR2 YFSETQ. The ends lost 4 bases at V and 1 base at J; junction bases unmatched: 9. The CDR3 here is CASSPKGALGTDTQYF. CDR3 DNA: TGCGCCAGCAGCCCGAAGGGGGCTCTGGGCACAGATACGCAGTATTTT.

The CDR3 sequence: CASSPISGGARETQYF. CDR3 nucleotide sequence: TGCGCCAGCAGCCCCATCAGCGGGGGGGCTCGAGAGACCCAGTACTTC. This chain connects TRBV4-1 to TRBJ2-5, with 10 bases that match TRBD2. The V and J ends lost 4 bases and 4 bases, in that order; junction bases with no gene match: 9. Germline lookup yields CDR1 MGHRA and CDR2 YSYEKL. CDR3 length equals 16 residues.